This TCR beta chain derives from a study of tumor and adjacent non-tumor tissue in lung cancer (dated by TCRdb to about 2018). As for the study more broadly: Of the cohort, over 9 patients had adenocarcinoma, 2 had squamous cell carcinoma and 1 had small cell lung cancer. The 15 enrolled patients, of whom some 10 were men and 5 were women, were aged about 30 to 80 years and were diagnosed with TNM stage I to III disease. A total of roughly 120,000,000 productive TCRbeta reads were generated by sequencing, corresponding to an average of approximately 4.5 million reads per sample. The study compared bulk TCRbeta repertoires from lung tumor tissue and matched distant non-tumor lung tissue of some 15 lung cancer patients. Fewer than 35 paired specimens, one tumor and one normal lung sample per patient, were profiled by TCRbeta CDR3 sequencing.

Of note for this clonotype: What antigen it recognizes has not been identified. A read error may be the cause here, since a much bigger clone is one base away.

Based on the germline V gene, the CDR1 and CDR2 sequences are SGHVS and FQNEAQ. CDR3 length: 15 amino acids, cysteine to phenylalanine. Just CDR3 DNA is preserved here, 45 bases in frame from base 1. Overall study results and their limits: Tumor tissue showed significantly higher TCR diversity (inverse Simpson) than normal lung tissue, at 431.37 vs 166.20 (P = 0.0075, Mann-Whitney U test). TCR diversity was significantly higher in younger patients, and greater tumor TCR diversity was associated with shorter overall survival and shorter disease-free survival. Only around 14 patients were in the cohort, and the authors stated that larger samples and more detailed clinical data are needed. Peripheral blood was not sequenced, so blood TCRbeta repertoires were not examined in the lung cancer patients of the study. The top 100 clones made up a significantly larger cumulative share of the repertoire in normal lung than in tumor tissue. The methods do not name the sequencing platform or mention unique molecular identifiers.

Receptor amplification or capture employed multiplex PCR. For sequencing, an Illumina HiSeq 2500 was employed. TCRbeta libraries were constructed through three rounds of nested PCR with primers (Table S4) according to protocols adapted from ARM-PCR. Before sequencing, PCR products of 200-500 bp were cut from the gel and purified using the QIAquick gel extraction kit. The original pipeline was this. Trimmomatic was used to clean the reads, FLASH merged the cleaned reads into complete CDR3 sequences, and MiTCR assigned the sequences to V(D)J germline segments. Clonal diversity was calculated as the inverse Simpson's index using VDJtools. Productive reads were defined as in-frame sequences without a premature stop codon. TCRdb took the public reads, trimmed them with fastp at Q25, ran MiXCR for clone calling and kept in-frame beta chains. When rows share a CDR3 protein, they turn into one entry using the most common DNA and genes. The V and J calls were not made by the authors but by TCRdb's processing. For this sample the table gives around 71,000 distinct CDR3 sequences, of which approximately 77% were detected only once. In total, the top ten clones hold roughly 10% of the sample.

RNA was isolated from bulk unsorted tissue, and RNA quality was assessed with a NanoDrop ND-1000 and an Agilent 2100. The donors were newly diagnosed lung cancer patients admitted for thoracic surgery in China from August to November 2014 who had not received prior chemotherapy. Patients who had received previous radiotherapy or chemotherapy, or who had another concurrent cancer, were excluded from the study. Surgical tissue pieces of about 1-2.1 cm3 were preserved in RNAlater solution and were kept at -80 degrees C until use. This sequence was found in a woman between 40 and 55 years old with non-small cell lung cancer. Sequenced material: lung tumor tissue. The V and J segments used are TRBV7-8 and TRBJ2-2, with TRBD2 tentatively as D gene (5 bases match). The CDR3 reads as follows: CARSFSGYLTGELFF. The DNA sequence reads TGTGCCAGAAGCTTTTCGGGGTACCTAACCGGGGAGCTGTTTTTT.